What follows is one TCR beta chain and its context. Its antigen is undetermined. These data originate in a study of T cell responses to AZD1222 COVID-19 vaccine. General observations from the study: Elevations in Spike-specific TCR breadth and depth followed administration of two AZD1222 doses.

Measured with immunoSEQ multiplex PCR; TCRdb has only the in-frame clones, and not every one. The sample contains roughly 150,000 clones, approximately 89% of which appear only once. The CDR3 totals 13 residues. Germline V gene data show CDR1 as MNHEY and CDR2 as SVGEGT. V shed 5 bases and J shed 6 bases, with 13 bases lying between them. The sequencing here drew on peripheral blood, taken 28 days after the second AZD1222 dose. V is TRBV6-2 or TRBV6-3 and J is TRBJ1-2; a possible D gene is TRBD1 (5 bases). This receptor was identified in an adult who received the AZD1222 COVID-19 vaccine. The CDR3 DNA reads TGTGCCAGCAGTGACGAGGGACGTGATGGCTACACCTTC. Translation gives CASSDEGRDGYTF.